The 5 T cell receptor beta chains in this list originate from one sample, sequenced in a study of cytotoxic CD8 clonotypes in ibrutinib-treated CLL. Profiled with immunoSEQ multiplex PCR; TCRdb holds only in-frame clones, not every one. Here the sample spans roughly 160,000 clones, 70% to 85% being singletons. The sample here was PBMCs, taken after 24 months of ibrutinib treatment. The receptor set was obtained from a human donor with chronic lymphocytic leukemia.

V is TRBV6-5 and J is TRBJ2-1; maybe TRBD1 (5 bases). Germline CDR1 reads MNHEY; CDR2 reads SVGAGI. This CDR3 is 14 amino acids long. V was clipped by 2 bases and J by 6 bases, with 11 bases between them. This chain's CDR3 is CASSYRGRANEQFF. Here the CDR3 DNA reads TGTGCCAGCAGTTACAGGGGAAGAGCCAATGAGCAGTTCTTC.

The rearrangement links TRBV7-2 to TRBJ1-5; 9 bases are shared with TRBD1. J gave up 2 bases and V 5 bases, and 4 bases lay outside the gene matches. CDR1 is SGHTA and CDR2 is FQGNSA in the germline V gene. The CDR3 sequence is 15 residues long. In nucleotides, the CDR3 is TGTGCCAGCAGCGGACAGGGGCTGGGCAATCAGCCCCAGCATTTT. It translates to CASSGQGLGNQPQHF.

The chain joins TRBV5-4 to TRBJ1-2; a possible D gene is TRBD1 (6 bases). Germline V lookup: CDR1 SGHNT, CDR2 YYREEE (reference sequence). Trimming cost V 0 bases and J 6 bases, with 12 bases left between them. This CDR3 region has 14 residues. The CDR3 nucleotides are TGTGCCAGCAGCTTGGTACAGGGAGGGAATGGCTACACCTTC. This gives the protein CASSLVQGGNGYTF. The full variable domain, with the rest looked up from reference TRBV5-4 and TRBJ1-2, is ETGVTQSPTHLIKTRGQQVTLRCSSQSGHNTVSWYQQALGQGPQFIFQYYREEENGRGNFPPRFSGLQFPNYSSELNVNALELDDSALYLCASSLVQGGNGYTFGSGTRLTVV.

This chain links TRBV19 with TRBJ1-2, with D perhaps TRBD1 (5 bases). This CDR3 is 14 amino acids long. The germline V gene has CDR1 LNHDA and CDR2 SQIVND (reference sequence). Between the trimmed V and J ends, which lost 4 bases and 8 bases, there was a span of 17 bases. This CDR3 reads CASSNERRGDGYTF. CDR3 in DNA: TGTGCCAGTAGTAACGAACGCAGAGGGGACGGCTACACCTTC.

V usage is TRBV5-1 and J usage is TRBJ2-6; D may be TRBD1 or TRBD2 (5 bases each). Trimming left V 3 bases short and J 0 bases short, with 16 bases between. The CDR3 length is 18 residues. CDR1 and CDR2 from the germline V gene are SGHRS and YFSETQ. The CDR3 nucleotides are TGCGCCAGCAGCTCCCGTCGGGACGAGAGCTCTGGGGCCAACGTCCTGACTTTC. This translates into CASSSRRDESSGANVLTF.